The 31 T cell receptor beta chains below were found in one sample sequenced in a study of blood T cell repertoires in COVID-19. TCRdb keeps only in-frame clones here, not all; method: immunoSEQ multiplex PCR. The table has about 12,000 clones, around 90% seen once. The sequenced material came from peripheral blood. The origin of the receptors is a human donor in a cohort sampled during active COVID-19.

This clone was observed a single time. The chain combines TRBV19 with TRBJ2-1; 9 bases are shared with TRBD1. The CDR3 runs 13 residues. V lost 6 bases and J lost 8; bases outside the gene matches: 5. CDR1 and CDR2 from the germline V gene are LNHDA and SQIVND (reference sequence). The DNA for the CDR3 is TGTGCCAGTAGCCGACAGGGGGTTGATGAGCAGTTCTTC. This translates into CASSRQGVDEQFF. Full variable domain (remainder filled in from reference TRBV19 and TRBJ2-1): DGGITQSPKYLFRKEGQNVTLSCEQNLNHDAMYWYRQDPGQGLRLIYYSQIVNDFQKGDIAEGYSVSREKKESFPLTVTSAQKNPTAFYLCASSRQGVDEQFFGPGTRLTVL.

The CDR3 DNA reads as TGTGCCAGCAGCTTGGTCAGGGGTGGTCTTCACGAGCAGTACTTC. Its protein product is CASSLVRGGLHEQYF. This chain joins TRBV7-3 and TRBJ2-7, with D tentatively TRBD1 (6 bases). Germline V CDR1 and CDR2: SGHTA, FQGTGA. The CDR3 sequence is 15 residues long. Trimming took off 3 bases at V and 5 bases at J, with 17 bases between the two ends.

CDR3 DNA sequence: TGTGCCAGCAGCCAGGACAGGAGCAATCAGCCCCAGCATTTT. Encoded protein: CASSQDRSNQPQHF. The chain employs TRBV7-8 and TRBJ1-5; TRBD1 matches 7 bases. The CDR3 runs to 14 residues. V was pared by 5 bases and J by 1 base, with 2 bases of the junction left unmatched. Germline assignment: CDR1 SGHVS and CDR2 FQNEAQ.

V and J are TRBV6-2 or TRBV6-3 and TRBJ2-7; 13 bases align to TRBD2. The trim removed 5 bases at V and 12 bases at J, leaving 16 bases unmatched. The CDR3 totals 16 residues. The germline V gene encodes CDR1 MNHEY and CDR2 SVGEGT. The CDR3 protein is CASSPTKGLAGFLPYF. In DNA form, the CDR3 reads TGTGCCAGCAGTCCGACGAAGGGACTAGCGGGGTTCCTACCGTACTTC.

The V call is TRBV7-8, the J call TRBJ2-2; 8 nucleotides agree with TRBD1. Germline V lookup: CDR1 SGHVS, CDR2 FQNEAQ. V trimming: 5 bases; J trimming: 0 bases; junction bases outside the gene matches: 8. The CDR3 has 17 amino acids. CDR3 sequence: CASSLDLQGANTGELFF. DNA of the CDR3: TGTGCCAGCAGCCTCGACCTACAGGGGGCGAACACCGGGGAGCTGTTTTTT.

This clone was observed a single time. The chain carries TRBV7-3 and TRBJ1-1; possible D gene TRBD1, 5 bases. The CDR3 loop spans 13 amino acids. Germline V gene data show CDR1 as SGHTA and CDR2 as FQGTGA. Trimming left V 4 bases short and J 6 bases short, with 12 bases between. CDR3 bases: TGTGCCAGCAGCTCTTCAGGGTACTCTGAAGCTTTCTTT. Protein product: CASSSSGYSEAFF.

The count of this clone is one. The rearrangement links TRBV27 to TRBJ2-1, with D maybe TRBD2 (5 bases). Trimming removed 3 bases from V and 6 bases from J, with 6 bases in between. In germline, CDR1 is MNHEY, CDR2 SMNVEV (reference sequence). This CDR3 spans 12 amino acids. CDR3 residues: CASSFRGNEQFF. DNA for the CDR3: TGTGCCAGCAGTTTCCGGGGCAATGAGCAGTTCTTC.

The table lists this clone with a few counts. The chain employs TRBV12-5 and TRBJ2-5; D gene ambiguous. Germline V gene data show CDR1 as LGHNT and CDR2 as FRNRAP. The V gene lost 4 bases and the J gene lost 2 bases, with 8 bases spanning the gap. The CDR3 has 13 residues. The CDR3 loop reads CASGWAFQETQYF. DNA of the CDR3: TGTGCTAGTGGTTGGGCGTTTCAAGAGACCCAGTACTTC.

The chain joins TRBV29-1 to TRBJ1-2; D perhaps matches TRBD1 (5 bases). V was pared by 6 bases and J by 4 bases, with 12 bases between. Germline CDR1 and CDR2: SQVTM and ANQGSEA. The CDR3 length is 12 residues. CDR3: CSVLRRAYGYTF. The CDR3 bases are TGCAGCGTACTTCGCAGGGCCTATGGCTACACCTTC.

In DNA, the CDR3 is TGTGCCAGCAGCTTGCTAGCGGGGGGAAACACCGGGGAGCTGTTTTTT. Its translation is CASSLLAGGNTGELFF. The genes are TRBV5-8 and TRBJ2-2; 11 bases are shared with TRBD2. The CDR3 extends over 16 amino acids. Germline trimming cut 1 base from V and 2 bases from J; bases unmatched to any gene: 1. CDR1 and CDR2 from the germline V gene are SGHTS and YDEGEE.

This chain joins TRBV6-6 and TRBJ1-3; D possibly corresponds to TRBD1 (5 bases). Trimming left V 11 bases short and J 4 bases short, with 15 bases between. The CDR3 extends over 13 amino acids. Germline CDR1 MNHNY, CDR2 SVGAGI (reference sequence). The CDR3 reads CAGRGAKGNTIYF. The CDR3 DNA reads TGTGCCGGCCGCGGGGCAAAAGGAAACACCATATATTTT.

J is TRBJ1-2 and V is TRBV30, with D tentatively TRBD1 (5 bases). The germline V gene has CDR1 GTSNPN and CDR2 SVGIG (reference sequence). This CDR3 region has 14 residues. V gave up 0 bases and J gave up 5 bases, with 13 bases separating them. The CDR3 DNA reads TGTGCCTGGAGTGTAACAGGATCAATGTATGGCTACACCTTC. The encoded protein is CAWSVTGSMYGYTF.

This sequence joins TRBV10-3 and TRBJ2-3, with a possible D match to TRBD2 (6 bases). Germline V gene lookup returns CDR1 ENHRY and CDR2 SYGVKD. The germline V and J ends were trimmed by 11 bases and 0 bases, with 12 bases remaining between them. The CDR3 runs 13 residues. CDR3 bases: TGTGCCGCAAGAGGGAGGAGCACAGATACGCAGTATTTT. It specifies CAARGRSTDTQYF.

This sequence joins TRBV7-3 and TRBJ1-1, with 7 bases lining up with TRBD1. This CDR3 contains 13 residues. Germline V gene data show CDR1 as SGHTA and CDR2 as FQGTGA. V was pared by 0 bases and J by 6 bases, with 1 base of the junction left unmatched. The CDR3 is CASSLTTGAEAFF. The CDR3, as DNA: TGTGCCAGCAGCTTAACAACAGGGGCTGAAGCTTTCTTT.

This chain connects TRBV5-1 to TRBJ2-6, with 10 positions matching TRBD1. Germline CDR1 is SGHRS and CDR2 is YFSETQ. The CDR3 consists of 19 residues. After removal of 2 bases from V and 0 bases from J, the junction contained 8 bases not matched to a gene. As DNA, the CDR3 is TGCGCCAGCAGCTTCAAAGCCGGGACAGGGGCCTCTGGGGCCAACGTCCTGACTTTC. Encoded protein: CASSFKAGTGASGANVLTF.

V gene TRBV6-5 combines with J gene TRBJ1-6; D unclear. This CDR3 has 15 amino acids. Germline lookup yields CDR1 MNHEY and CDR2 SVGAGI. Trimming took off 7 bases at V and 1 base at J, with 11 bases between the two ends. The CDR3 sequence is CASTERDSYNSPLHF. The DNA of the CDR3 is TGTGCCAGCACCGAGAGGGATTCCTATAATTCACCCCTCCACTTT.

CDR3 protein: CASSPRMGTGREETQYF. Written as DNA, the CDR3 is TGTGCCAGCAGCCCCCGGATGGGGACAGGGAGGGAAGAGACCCAGTACTTC. V usage is TRBV9 and J usage is TRBJ2-5, with TRBD1 matching 9 bases. The CDR3 extends over 17 amino acids. The trim removed 4 bases at V and 3 bases at J, leaving 13 bases unmatched. The V gene's germline CDR1 is SGDLS and CDR2 YYNGEE.

The chain uses TRBV4-1 and TRBJ2-1, with D perhaps matching TRBD2 (6 bases). V lost 4 bases and J 0 bases, leaving 19 bases between the germline ends. The germline CDR1 and CDR2 sequences are MGHRA and YSYEKL. This CDR3 region has 18 residues. In DNA form, the CDR3 reads TGCGCCAGCAGCCCTCTTTCGGGGCTAGCGATCTCCTACAATGAGCAGTTCTTC. It specifies CASSPLSGLAISYNEQFF.

The chain links TRBV28 to TRBJ2-3; 16 nucleotides match TRBD2. J lost 3 bases, V lost 6 bases, and 9 bases had no gene match. The CDR3 is made up of 18 amino acids. Germline values: CDR1 MDHEN, CDR2 SYDVKM. CDR3 amino acids: CASSPLGLAGGLTDTQYF. CDR3 in DNA: TGTGCCAGCAGCCCCTTGGGACTAGCGGGAGGGTTAACAGATACGCAGTATTTT.

V is TRBV4-3 and J is TRBJ1-3; D remains unclear. Germline CDR1 and CDR2: LGHNA and YSLEER. V lost 0 bases and J 1 base, leaving 7 bases between the germline ends. The CDR3 has 15 amino acids. CDR3 bases: TGCGCCAGCAGCCAAGATGCGATTTCTGGAAACACCATATATTTT. Residues: CASSQDAISGNTIYF.

This chain joins TRBV2 and TRBJ1-6; D is undetermined. CDR1 and CDR2 from the germline V gene are SNHLY and FYNNEI. Trimming removed 3 bases from V and 7 bases from J, with 10 bases in between. There are 14 residues in the CDR3. The CDR3 nucleotides are TGTGCCAGCAGTGACAGGTCAGAAAATTCACCCCTCCACTTT. Its translation is CASSDRSENSPLHF.

This chain links TRBV5-1 with TRBJ2-7; tentative D call: TRBD2 (7 bases). The CDR3 covers 14 residues. The germline V gene has CDR1 SGHRS and CDR2 YFSETQ. V was trimmed by 4 bases and J by 7 bases, leaving 18 bases between them. The CDR3 DNA is TGCGCCAGCAGCACACGCGCAGGGGAGGGGGAGCAGTACTTC. It specifies CASSTRAGEGEQYF. The full variable domain, with the rest looked up from reference TRBV5-1 and TRBJ2-7, is KAGVTQTPRYLIKTRGQQVTLSCSPISGHRSVSWYQQTPGQGLQFLFEYFSETQRNKGNFPGRFSGRQFSNSRSEMNVSTLELGDSALYLCASSTRAGEGEQYFGPGTRLTVT.

The chain employs TRBV3-1 (or the pseudogene TRBV3-2) and TRBJ2-5; tentative D call: TRBD2 (6 bases). This CDR3 comprises 16 residues. Trimming removed 6 bases from V and 2 bases from J, with 19 bases in between. Germline-derived CDR1 and CDR2 are LGHDT and YNNKEL (reference sequence). The CDR3 loop is CASRRFGGDFQETQYF. DNA for the CDR3: TGTGCCAGCAGACGATTTGGCGGGGACTTTCAAGAGACCCAGTACTTC.

The chain uses TRBV7-2 and TRBJ1-6; 7 positions match TRBD1. The CDR3 has 16 amino acids. Germline assignment: CDR1 SGHTA and CDR2 FQGNSA. Losses at the gene ends were 1 base for V and 6 bases for J; bases not matched to a gene: 6. DNA for the CDR3: TGTGCCAGCAGCTTAGTTCCAGGGGGAGGTAATTCACCCCTCCACTTT. Translation: CASSLVPGGGNSPLHF.

This chain uses TRBV7-3 with TRBJ2-7; weak D call: TRBD1 (6 bases). This CDR3 has 12 amino acids. CDR1 and CDR2 from the germline V gene are SGHTA and FQGTGA. The germline V and J ends were trimmed by 4 bases and 10 bases, with 14 bases remaining between them. CDR3 nucleotides: TGTGCCAGCAGCTCCACCGGGACACTTCAGTACTTC. Its protein is CASSSTGTLQYF. Full variable domain (rest looked up from reference TRBV7-3 and TRBJ2-7): GAGVSQTPSNKVTEKGKYVELRCDPISGHTALYWYRQSLGQGPEFLIYFQGTGAADDSGLPNDRFFAVRPEGSVSTLKIQRTERGDSAVYLCASSSTGTLQYFGPGTRLTVT.

This chain joins TRBV2 and TRBJ2-4, with D maybe TRBD1 (5 bases). The CDR3 length is 14 residues. Trimming stripped 7 bases from V and 2 bases from J, with 12 bases between. CDR1 SNHLY and CDR2 FYNNEI come from the germline V gene. The CDR3 loop is CASTLTATKNIQYF. The CDR3 DNA is TGTGCCAGCACCTTGACAGCTACCAAAAACATTCAGTACTTC.

The V and J genes are TRBV10-3 and TRBJ2-7; TRBD2 matches 9 bases. V dropped 0 bases and J dropped 7; count of bases not matched to a gene: 7. There are 15 residues in the CDR3. The V gene's germline CDR1 is ENHRY and CDR2 SYGVKD. CDR3 protein: CAISESTSGVVEQYF. CDR3 bases: TGTGCCATCAGTGAGTCGACTAGCGGTGTTGTAGAGCAGTACTTC.

The chain couples TRBV3-1 (or the pseudogene TRBV3-2) to TRBJ2-1; tentatively, D is TRBD2 (6 bases). CDR3 length equals 13 residues. The germline V gene encodes CDR1 LGHDT and CDR2 YNNKEL (reference sequence). Trimming took off 4 bases at V and 5 bases at J, with 9 bases between the two ends. CDR3 sequence: CASSRTIDNEQFF. The CDR3 DNA is TGTGCCAGCAGCCGGACTATTGACAATGAGCAGTTCTTC.

The CDR3 reads CASSPGQGYNYGYTF. CDR3 nucleotides: TGTGCCAGCAGTCCGGGACAGGGTTACAACTATGGCTACACCTTC. The chain links TRBV21-1 to TRBJ1-2; TRBD1, the table's D call, lacks a check against the DNA. TRBV21-1 counts as a pseudogene. This CDR3 contains 15 residues.

The CDR3 loop reads CASSPKSSFDGYTF. CDR3 nucleotide sequence: TGCGCCAGCAGCCCGAAATCGAGTTTTGATGGCTACACCTTC. The chain carries TRBV5-1 and TRBJ1-2; no clear D. V dropped 4 bases and J dropped 6 bases, with 16 bases sitting between them. CDR1 SGHRS and CDR2 YFSETQ come from the germline V gene. The CDR3 length is 14 residues.

This chain connects TRBV5-4 to TRBJ1-1; maybe TRBD1 (6 bases). The CDR3 contains 13 residues. The V end was cut by 7 bases, the J end by 9 bases, with 19 bases between. CDR1 and CDR2 (germline): SGHNT, YYREEE (reference sequence). The CDR3 spells CASRRSGGAQAFF. The CDR3 nucleotides read TGTGCCAGCCGCAGGTCGGGGGGCGCGCAAGCTTTCTTT.